The source of this T cell receptor beta chain is a study of blood T cell repertoires in COVID-19. Overall study: T cells, B-cell-depleted T cells, or PBMCs provided the cDNA or gDNA that served as material.

The protocol was immunoSEQ multiplex PCR, while the TCRdb copy is restricted to in-frame clones and leaves out a portion. Seen here are about 30,000 clones, around 86% observed once, and the top ten hold 9.5% to 15%. The CDR3 sequence is 16 residues long. V was clipped by 2 bases and J by 0 bases; unmatched bases: 2. Per germline, CDR1 KGHDR and CDR2 SFDVKD. The chain has TRBV24-1 and TRBJ2-3; 9 nucleotides agree with TRBD1. The source of this sequence is a human donor in a cohort sampled during active COVID-19. The donor label of this sample is uncertain. Material: peripheral blood. This CDR3 is CATSDSGTGSTDTQYF. DNA for the CDR3: TGTGCCACCAGTGATTCCGGGACAGGGAGCACAGATACGCAGTATTTT.